These T cell receptor beta chains were read from a single sample in a study of blood T cell repertoires in COVID-19. The table came from immunoSEQ multiplex PCR; TCRdb's copy has only in-frame clones and leaves some out. The data show more than 60,000 clones, less than 85% seen once. Material: peripheral blood. Receptor source: a middle-aged man with COVID-19, enrolled during active disease. Both conserved end residues are part of each CDR3. Fields, in order: D gene, V gene, clone size, J gene, CDR3 DNA, CDR3 protein. D genes are given only for firm matches. Not all rows give a size; the values are once, few, many and, for expanded clones, a class.

NA	TRBV4-1	NA	TRBJ1-4	TGCGCCAGCAGCCAAGTTCCAGTCATCGTTCGTAATGAAAAACTGTTTTTT	CASSQVPVIVRNEKLFF
TRBD1	TRBV6-1	NA	TRBJ1-5	TGTGCCAGCAGTGAAGCGTGGACAGGGGATCAGCCCCAGCATTTT	CASSEAWTGDQPQHF
NA	TRBV6-4	NA	TRBJ1-6	TGTGCCAGCAGTATTTCTGGGACGGGGGATTCACCCCTCCACTTT	CASSISGTGDSPLHF
TRBD1	TRBV7-6	NA	TRBJ2-2	TGTGCCAGCAGCTTATTTGGGACAGCGAACACCGGGGAGCTGTTTTTT	CASSLFGTANTGELFF
TRBD1	TRBV19	NA	TRBJ2-7	TGTGCCAGTAGTATAGGGGGGACAGCCTACGAGCAGTACTTC	CASSIGGTAYEQYF
NA	TRBV3-1/TRBV3-2	NA	TRBJ2-1	TGTGCCAGCAGCCAAGGGACAGCCAACTACAATGAGCAGTTCTTC	CASSQGTANYNEQFF
TRBD1	TRBV5-1	NA	TRBJ2-5	TGCGCCAGCAGCTTGGGACAGGGGGCTGGGGAGACCCAGTACTTC	CASSLGQGAGETQYF
NA	TRBV12-3/TRBV12-4	NA	TRBJ2-7	TGTGCCAGCAGCCTGTTGGGGCTCGAGCAGTACTTC	CASSLLGLEQYF
NA	TRBV28	NA	TRBJ2-5	TGTGCCAGCGCCTTACGGGGGGCGGAGACCCAGTACTTC	CASALRGAETQYF
TRBD2	TRBV6-6	NA	TRBJ2-7	TGTGCCAGCAGTCATACTTCGCCGGGACTAGCGGGGGGATCCTACGAGCAGTACTTC	CASSHTSPGLAGGSYEQYF
TRBD2	TRBV7-3	NA	TRBJ2-1	TGTGCCAGCAGGTACGGGGGGGCGTCTGAGCAGTTCTTC	CASRYGGASEQFF
NA	TRBV3-1/TRBV3-2	NA	TRBJ1-2	TGTGCCAGCAGCCAAGACGGCGGGGGTGGAGCTCATGGCTACACCTTC	CASSQDGGGGAHGYTF
NA	TRBV4-2	NA	TRBJ2-7	TGTGCCAGCAGCCAAGAAAAGTGGGGGGTCTCCTACGAGCAGTACTTC	CASSQEKWGVSYEQYF
TRBD1	TRBV9	NA	TRBJ1-3	TGTGCCAGCAGCGTAGCGGTAGGGACAGGGGGAAACACCATATATTTT	CASSVAVGTGGNTIYF
NA	TRBV15	NA	TRBJ2-7	TGTGCCACCAGCAGAGACTCCAATGCTCCGGGCTACGAGCAGTACTTC	CATSRDSNAPGYEQYF
NA	TRBV19	NA	TRBJ2-5	TGTGCCAGTAGTCCCGGGATAATTACCCAAGAGACCCAGTACTTC	CASSPGIITQETQYF
NA	TRBV6-5	once	TRBJ1-5	TGTGCCAGCAGTTTACAGGGCCCTCAGCCCCAGCATTTT	CASSLQGPQPQHF
NA	TRBV6-2/TRBV6-3	NA	TRBJ1-4	TGTGCCAGCAGCCGAAGCCTAGCGGATGAAAAACTGTTTTTT	CASSRSLADEKLFF
NA	TRBV21-1	NA	TRBJ2-1	TGTGCCAGCAGCAAAGCAGTTAGCGGGGGAGGCTCCTACAATGAGCAGTTCTTC	CASSKAVSGGGSYNEQFF
NA	TRBV5-6	NA	TRBJ2-3	TGTGCCAGCAGCTTTAGGCTCGGGGGCACAGATACGCAGTATTTT	CASSFRLGGTDTQYF
TRBD1	TRBV5-1	NA	TRBJ2-7	TGCGCCAGCAGCCCGGGGACAGGTTCGGCCAACGAGCAGTACTTC	CASSPGTGSANEQYF
NA	TRBV6-4	NA	TRBJ2-7	TGTGCCAGCAGTGACTCTTTTCTTTGCAGGTCTCCGTCCTACGAGCAGTACTTC	CASSDSFLCRSPSYEQYF
NA	TRBV4-1	NA	TRBJ2-3	TGCGCCAGCAGCCAAGTTATGTCTAGCACAGATACGCAGTATTTT	CASSQVMSSTDTQYF
TRBD2	TRBV7-3	NA	TRBJ2-3	TGTGCCAGCAGCTCTCCGACTAGCGGGGGATCCCATCTAGGAAATACGCAGTATTTT	CASSSPTSGGSHLGNTQYF
TRBD1	TRBV3-1/TRBV3-2	few	TRBJ1-3	TGTGCCAGCAGCCCTTATCGACAGGGGAGGTTTCCTGGAAACACCATATATTTT	CASSPYRQGRFPGNTIYF
TRBD2	TRBV7-9	NA	TRBJ2-5	TGTGCCAGCAGCAAACTAGCGGGGGAGCCTCCGGCCCAGTACTTC	CASSKLAGEPPAQYF
NA	TRBV14	NA	TRBJ1-6	TGTGCCAGCAGCCAAGATCAAGGGGCTAATTCACCCCTCCACTTT	CASSQDQGANSPLHF
NA	TRBV10-2	NA	TRBJ2-7	TGCGCCAGCAGAAGGGTCGGAGGGTACGAGCAGTACTTC	CASRRVGGYEQYF
TRBD1	TRBV4-2	NA	TRBJ1-1	TGTGCCAGCAGCCAAGATACCCGCCTCAGGGGGCGATCCACTGAAGCTTTCTTT	CASSQDTRLRGRSTEAFF
NA	TRBV12-3/TRBV12-4	NA	TRBJ1-1	TGTGCCAGCAGTTTACAGGGTTTCACTGAAGCTTTCTTT	CASSLQGFTEAFF
TRBD1	TRBV5-1	NA	TRBJ2-7	TGCGCCAGCAGCCCCCTTCGGGACAGGGATGGCGCCGAGCAGTACTTC	CASSPLRDRDGAEQYF
TRBD2	TRBV7-3	few	TRBJ2-3	TGTGCCAGCAGCCCGACTAGCGGGGGGGGCACAGATACGCAGTATTTT	CASSPTSGGGTDTQYF
NA	TRBV15	NA	TRBJ2-5	TGTGCCACCAGCAGAGACAGGGCGGACGAGACCCAGTACTTC	CATSRDRADETQYF
NA	TRBV9	NA	TRBJ1-2	TGTGCCAGCAGCGTAGAACGGAACTATGGCTACACCTTC	CASSVERNYGYTF
NA	TRBV2	NA	TRBJ1-1	TGTGCCAGCAGTGGCAGGGGATGGGACACTGAAGCTTTCTTT	CASSGRGWDTEAFF
NA	TRBV27	NA	TRBJ2-7	TGTGCCAGCAGTAACATTGGGGGCGGCTACGAGCAGTACTTC	CASSNIGGGYEQYF
TRBD2	TRBV10-3	NA	TRBJ2-5	TGTGCCATCAGTCGCGGGGGGGAAGAGACCCAGTACTTC	CAISRGGEETQYF
NA	TRBV6-2/TRBV6-3	NA	TRBJ2-7	TGTGCCAGCAGTTTGCGGGGCCCTACCTACGAGCAGTACTTC	CASSLRGPTYEQYF
NA	TRBV3-1/TRBV3-2	once	TRBJ2-5	TGTGCCAGCAGCCAAGATCGGAGGACCCTCGTGAGAGAGACCCAGTACTTC	CASSQDRRTLVRETQYF
TRBD2	TRBV7-6	NA	TRBJ2-3	TGTGCCAGCAGCTCCCGAGGCCAACCGGGACTAGCGGGGTACACAGATACGCAGTATTTT	CASSSRGQPGLAGYTDTQYF
NA	TRBV13	NA	TRBJ2-2	TGTGCCAGCAGCTTCGCTGGGGGGGCCGGGACCGGGGAGCTGTTTTTT	CASSFAGGAGTGELFF
NA	TRBV14	NA	TRBJ1-2	TGTGCCAGCAGCCAAGACAGGGAATACTATGGCTACACCTTC	CASSQDREYYGYTF
NA	TRBV7-9	few	TRBJ1-2	TGTGCCAGCAGCTTAATCGGACAGAGCTATGGCTACACCTTC	CASSLIGQSYGYTF
NA	TRBV2	NA	TRBJ2-7	TGTGCCAGCAGTCCTGGTGGCCGAACCCCGCAGTACTTC	CASSPGGRTPQYF
NA	TRBV19	few	TRBJ1-5	TGTGCCAGTAGTATGACGGGGGAGAGCAATCAGCCCCAGCATTTT	CASSMTGESNQPQHF
TRBD2	TRBV7-9	NA	TRBJ2-5	TGTGCCAGCAGTCTTCTAGCGGGGGCCGGGGAGACCCAGTACTTC	CASSLLAGAGETQYF
NA	TRBV19	NA	TRBJ1-5	TGTGCCAGTAGTTTAGAGGTCAAGGAAACGGGGCCCCAGCATTTT	CASSLEVKETGPQHF
NA	TRBV9	NA	TRBJ2-1	TGTGCCAGCAGCGCTCACCGGGATCCTCTCAATGAGCAGTTCTTC	CASSAHRDPLNEQFF
TRBD1	TRBV13	NA	TRBJ1-2	TGTGCCAGCAGCCCCGACAGGGGGAGGAACTATGGCTACACCTTC	CASSPDRGRNYGYTF
TRBD1	TRBV2	NA	TRBJ2-3	TGTGCCAGCAGTGGGGACAGGGCTCCAGATACGCAGTATTTT	CASSGDRAPDTQYF
NA	TRBV19	NA	TRBJ2-2	TGTGCCAGTAGTCAGGGGTGGGTGTCCGGGGAGCTGTTTTTT	CASSQGWVSGELFF
NA	TRBV5-1	many	TRBJ1-1	TGCGCCAGCAGCTTGTCTGGACAGCTGAACACTGAAGCTTTCTTT	CASSLSGQLNTEAFF
NA	TRBV5-1	NA	TRBJ2-3	TGCGCCAGCAAGTTGGGAACAGGGCGAGCGGATACGCAGTATTTT	CASKLGTGRADTQYF
NA	TRBV7-3	NA	TRBJ2-7	TGTGCCAGCAGTCGTCAGGGGTCCAACTCCTACGAGCAGTACTTC	CASSRQGSNSYEQYF
TRBD1	TRBV7-8	medium-sized	TRBJ1-5	TGTGCCAGCAGCAGGACAGGACATCAGCCCCAGCATTTT	CASSRTGHQPQHF
TRBD1	TRBV5-1	NA	TRBJ1-1	TGCGCCAGCAGCACGGACAGGGGGCAGATGGCTTTCTTT	CASSTDRGQMAFF
NA	TRBV5-1	once	TRBJ1-2	TGCGCCAGCAGCTTGTTGGGGAGCGGCTACACCTTC	CASSLLGSGYTF
TRBD2	TRBV7-2	NA	TRBJ2-5	TGTGCCAGCAGCGCAAAGCGACTAGCGGGGTTTCAAGAGACCCAGTACTTC	CASSAKRLAGFQETQYF
NA	TRBV4-1	few	TRBJ1-5	TGCGCCAGCAGCCAAGTTGGTTCGGGCAATCAGCCCCAGCATTTT	CASSQVGSGNQPQHF
NA	TRBV3-1/TRBV3-2	NA	TRBJ1-1	TGTGCCAGCAGCCAATCCGGGAAAAAGAACACTGAAGCTTTCTTT	CASSQSGKKNTEAFF